This is a list of T cell receptor beta chains from one sample in a study of T-cell reconstitution after alpha-beta-depleted transplantation in children. TCRdb fed the PCR reads into MiXCR, producing one record per CDR3 protein. This sample has under 850,000 distinct CDR3 sequences, with over 10% found just once. The sequencing here drew on PBMCs, taken before TCRalphabeta/CD19-depleted stem cell transplant. The receptors shown here come from a girl aged 2-15 years with congenital amegakaryocytic thrombocytopenia, due to receive a stem cell transplant. Each CDR3 is given with its conserved first and last residue. A D gene is named only where the DNA matches it firmly. The size field is filled for only some rows; it gives once, few, many or a size class.

d_call cdr3_length j_call v_call clone_size cdr3_aa cdr3_nt
NA 14 TRBJ2-3 TRBV6-1 few CASTPGRSTDTQYF TGTGCCAGCACCCCAGGGCGTAGCACAGATACGCAGTATTTT
TRBD2 13 TRBJ2-1 TRBV20-1 many CSAHNPGTTQQFF TGCAGTGCTCACAACCCCGGGACTACTCAGCAGTTCTTC
NA 15 TRBJ2-1 TRBV20-1 many CSAQPGAGTHNEQFF TGCAGTGCCCAACCTGGGGCGGGGACACACAATGAGCAGTTCTTC
TRBD1 15 TRBJ1-4 TRBV28 NA CASSPRTGRNEKLFF TGTGCCAGCAGTCCCAGGACAGGAAGAAATGAAAAACTGTTTTTT
TRBD2 18 TRBJ2-1 TRBV2 few CASSEAAPIAGGIDEQFF TGTGCCAGCAGTGAGGCGGCCCCAATAGCGGGAGGAATAGATGAGCAGTTCTTC
TRBD2 18 TRBJ2-3 TRBV2 NA CACCPTSGSQSGTDTQYF TGTGCCTGCTGTCCGACTAGCGGGAGCCAATCGGGCACAGATACGCAGTATTTT
NA 14 TRBJ2-5 TRBV7-2 NA CASSAETSEETQYF TGTGCCAGCAGCGCCGAGACTAGTGAGGAGACCCAGTACTTC
NA 18 TRBJ2-1 TRBV11-2 few CASSLGSGGGSRYNEQFF TGTGCCAGCAGCTTAGGATCCGGTGGTGGGAGTCGGTACAATGAGCAGTTCTTC
NA 19 TRBJ2-1 TRBV5-6 NA CASSLSFGRNLFYYNEQFF TGTGCCAGCAGCTTATCCTTCGGGCGCAACCTCTTTTATTACAATGAGCAGTTCTTC
TRBD2 19 TRBJ2-1 TRBV5-1 few CASSLGLAGAKSSYNEQFF TGCGCCAGCAGCTTGGGACTAGCGGGAGCTAAGAGCTCCTACAATGAGCAGTTCTTC
NA 14 TRBJ2-7 TRBV4-1 many CASSRVDADYEQYF TGCGCCAGCAGCCGGGTGGACGCAGACTACGAGCAGTACTTC
NA 13 TRBJ2-7 TRBV20-1 many CSAIAGGTYEQYF TGCAGTGCTATTGCCGGAGGGACCTACGAGCAGTACTTC
TRBD2 16 TRBJ2-7 TRBV4-1 few CASSHPPVAGGYEQYF TGCGCCAGCAGCCATCCTCCCGTAGCGGGAGGATACGAGCAGTACTTC
NA 16 TRBJ1-1 TRBV28 many CASNLVGQIKNTEAFF TGTGCCAGCAATTTGGTCGGACAGATAAAGAACACTGAAGCTTTCTTT
NA 16 TRBJ2-1 TRBV12-3/TRBV12-4 many CASSLRSTHSYNEQFF TGTGCCAGCAGTTTACGGTCTACCCACTCCTACAATGAGCAGTTCTTC
TRBD2 17 TRBJ2-3 TRBV3-1 NA CASSQGVLREGEDTQYF TGTGCCAGCAGCCAGGGTGTATTGCGGGAGGGCGAAGATACGCAGTATTTT
TRBD1 17 TRBJ1-6 TRBV12-3/TRBV12-4 NA CASSRDSADRDNSPLHF TGTGCCAGCAGCCGCGATTCGGCGGACAGGGATAATTCACCCCTCCACTTT
TRBD1 14 TRBJ1-5 TRBV20-1 many CSASMTGLNQPQHF TGCAGTGCTTCTATGACAGGGCTCAATCAGCCCCAGCATTTT
NA 13 TRBJ2-1 TRBV4-2 many CASSHQNDNEQFF TGTGCCAGCAGCCACCAGAACGACAATGAGCAGTTCTTC
TRBD2 16 TRBJ2-3 TRBV3-1 NA CASSQGLSGRGDTQYF TGTGCCAGCAGCCAAGGACTAAGCGGGAGGGGGGATACGCAGTATTTT
NA 20 TRBJ1-5 TRBV25-1 few CASRKLGEVKRLWSNQPQHF TGTGCCAGCAGGAAACTTGGGGAGGTTAAGCGGTTATGGAGCAATCAGCCCCAGCATTTT
TRBD2 14 TRBJ2-1 TRBV20-1 many CSAREGLASPEQFF TGCAGTGCTAGAGAGGGACTAGCGTCCCCTGAGCAGTTCTTC
NA 14 TRBJ1-4 TRBV5-1 many CASSYGRAHEKLFF TGCGCCAGCAGCTATGGCAGGGCTCATGAAAAACTGTTTTTT
TRBD2 16 TRBJ2-7 TRBV4-1 NA CASSLRSSGENYEQYF TGCGCCAGCAGCCTCAGATCTAGCGGAGAAAACTACGAGCAGTACTTC
NA 15 TRBJ2-1 TRBV29-1 many CSVEVPGSSYNEQFF TGCAGCGTTGAAGTCCCGGGGAGCTCCTACAATGAGCAGTTCTTC
NA 18 TRBJ1-1 TRBV5-1 NA CASSPLWGALNRNTEAFF TGCGCCAGCAGCCCTCTTTGGGGGGCCCTAAACCGAAACACTGAAGCTTTCTTT
TRBD2 16 TRBJ2-7 TRBV4-2 few CASSQATRGLAYEQYF TGTGCCAGCAGCCAAGCTACGAGAGGACTAGCCTACGAGCAGTACTTC
TRBD1 15 TRBJ2-2 TRBV7-6 many CASSRPQGVTGELFF TGTGCCAGCAGCCGCCCTCAGGGGGTCACCGGGGAGCTGTTTTTT
NA 15 TRBJ1-1 TRBV5-1 many CASSLARSHLAEAFF TGCGCCAGCAGCTTGGCTCGATCCCACTTGGCCGAAGCTTTCTTT
TRBD1 15 TRBJ1-2 TRBV18 NA CASSPPGQGAPGYTF TGTGCCAGCTCACCACCGGGACAGGGGGCTCCTGGCTACACCTTC
NA 15 TRBJ1-2 TRBV5-5 few CASSLTTGTNYGYTF TGTGCCAGCAGCTTAACCACAGGGACTAACTATGGCTACACCTTC
NA 12 TRBJ1-2 TRBV7-9 NA CASSPTGDGYTF TGTGCCAGCAGCCCAACGGGGGACGGCTACACCTTC
NA 14 TRBJ2-7 TRBV12-3/TRBV12-4 many CASSLGDLPYEQYF TGTGCCAGCAGTTTAGGGGACCTCCCCTACGAGCAGTACTTC
TRBD2 15 TRBJ2-5 TRBV5-1 many CASTGTSSSQETQYF TGCGCCAGCACCGGGACTAGCAGTTCTCAAGAGACCCAGTACTTC
NA 15 TRBJ2-7 TRBV5-1 few CASSLAGLSDWEQYF TGCGCCAGCAGCTTGGCGGGACTCTCCGATTGGGAGCAGTACTTC
TRBD1 13 TRBJ2-7 TRBV12-3/TRBV12-4 NA CASSLTTGVEQYF TGTGCCAGCAGTTTGACCACAGGGGTCGAGCAGTACTTC
TRBD2 18 TRBJ2-3 TRBV7-9 few CASSPGPSGSGRTDTQYF TGTGCCAGCAGCCCCGGGCCTAGCGGGAGTGGCCGCACAGATACGCAGTATTTT
NA 13 TRBJ2-1 TRBV11-2 many CASSLVAVNEQFF TGTGCCAGCAGCTTAGTAGCTGTAAATGAGCAGTTCTTC
TRBD2 14 TRBJ2-1 TRBV6-1 many CASAGLAGGKEQFF TGTGCCAGCGCGGGACTAGCGGGAGGCAAAGAGCAGTTCTTC
NA 15 TRBJ1-5 TRBV12-3/TRBV12-4 NA CASSFGKYSNQPQHF TGTGCCAGCAGTTTCGGCAAGTATAGCAATCAGCCCCAGCATTTT
NA 13 TRBJ1-2 TRBV5-1 NA CASSSRDVVGYTF TGCGCCAGCAGCTCTCGGGACGTTGTTGGCTACACCTTC
NA 14 TRBJ1-5 TRBV12-3/TRBV12-4 many CASSLGRVNQPQHF TGTGCCAGCAGTTTGGGCAGGGTCAACCAGCCCCAGCATTTT
TRBD1 16 TRBJ2-1 TRBV20-1 many CSARDLGQGTYNEQFF TGCAGTGCTAGAGATTTGGGACAGGGCACCTACAATGAGCAGTTCTTC
NA 15 TRBJ2-5 TRBV28 many CASSSNRGDQETQYF TGTGCCAGCAGTTCCAATCGAGGAGACCAAGAGACCCAGTACTTC
NA 14 TRBJ2-3 TRBV5-1 many CASSFRQGSDTQYF TGCGCCAGCAGCTTTAGGCAGGGAAGTGATACGCAGTATTTT
NA 13 TRBJ1-6 TRBV10-3 many CATTGQNNSPLHF TGTGCCACCACGGGGCAGAATAATTCACCCCTCCACTTT
TRBD2 16 TRBJ2-1 TRBV3-1 few CASSQSGGRARNEQFF TGTGCCAGCAGCCAATCGGGCGGGAGGGCCCGCAATGAGCAGTTCTTC
NA 14 TRBJ2-5 TRBV21-1 few CASSKRGVRETQYF TGTGCCAGCAGCAAGAGAGGTGTGAGGGAGACCCAGTACTTC
NA 13 TRBJ2-1 TRBV29-1 NA CSVEDPRYNEQFF TGCAGCGTTGAAGATCCCCGCTACAATGAGCAGTTCTTC
NA 14 TRBJ2-3 TRBV20-1 NA CSARKGGSPDTQYF TGCAGTGCTAGAAAGGGGGGGAGTCCAGATACGCAGTATTTT
NA 15 TRBJ1-1 TRBV7-8 NA CASSYWGGGFPEAFF TGTGCCAGCAGCTACTGGGGGGGAGGATTCCCTGAAGCTTTCTTT
NA 14 TRBJ2-1 TRBV20-1 few CSASTGTSYNEQFF TGCAGTGCTAGCACCGGAACCTCCTACAATGAGCAGTTCTTC
NA 15 TRBJ1-2 TRBV6-1 NA CASTIFGGAYYGYTF TGTGCCAGCACCATCTTTGGGGGGGCCTACTATGGCTACACCTTC
TRBD2 15 TRBJ2-7 TRBV12-3/TRBV12-4 many CASSFSAGDSYEQYF TGTGCCAGCAGTTTTTCGGCGGGAGACTCCTACGAGCAGTACTTC